The 15 T cell receptor beta chains in this list originate from one sample, sequenced in a study of CXCR3-negative and CXCR3-positive naive CD8 T cells. Carrying UMI labels, the TRB cDNA libraries were prepared through 5' RACE. TCRdb processed the 5' RACE reads again and assigns one entry to each CDR3 protein, with no DNA. The table for this sample gives roughly 48,000 distinct CDR3 sequences. Sequencing was done on a sample of memory CD8+ T cells from blood. These receptors came from a human donor in good health. Some clones in this sample may be carry-over from other donors' samples.

The genes are TRBV27 and TRBJ2-7; TCRdb designates TRBD2, a call that cannot be tested without DNA. Germline CDR1 MNHEY, CDR2 SMNVEV (reference sequence). The CDR3 has 13 amino acids. CDR3 protein: CASGSGPTYEQYF.

The chain links TRBV7-9 to TRBJ2-1; without DNA, the TCRdb call of TRBD1 cannot be checked. The CDR3 runs 14 residues. In germline, CDR1 is SEHNR, CDR2 FQNEAQ (reference sequence). CDR3 in amino acids: CASTPPTGSGEQFF.

The chain recombines TRBV5-6 with TRBJ1-1. Germline V gene sequence: CDR1 SGHDT, CDR2 YYEEEE. The CDR3 loop spans 13 amino acids. CDR3 sequence reads: CASSLDWNTEAFF. Full variable domain (remainder filled in from reference TRBV5-6 and TRBJ1-1): DAGVTQSPTHLIKTRGQQVTLRCSPKSGHDTVSWYQQALGQGPQFIFQYYEEEERQRGNFPDRFSGHQFPNYSSELNVNALLLGDSALYLCASSLDWNTEAFFGQGTRLTVV.

The J gene is TRBJ2-1, the V gene TRBV5-1. The germline CDR1 and CDR2 sequences are SGHRS and YFSETQ. The CDR3 is 13 residues long. Here the CDR3 reads CASSLVGYNEQFF. Using reference TRBV5-1 and TRBJ2-1 for the parts outside the CDR3, the full variable domain is KAGVTQTPRYLIKTRGQQVTLSCSPISGHRSVSWYQQTPGQGLQFLFEYFSETQRNKGNFPGRFSGRQFSNSRSEMNVSTLELGDSALYLCASSLVGYNEQFFGPGTRLTVL.

V gene TRBV29-1 combines with J gene TRBJ2-1; the TRBD2 assignment by TCRdb is unverifiable without DNA. The CDR3 is made up of 13 amino acids. Germline-derived CDR1 and CDR2 are SQVTM and ANQGSEA. The CDR3 reads CSVAGGEKNEQFF.

The V and J genes are TRBV29-1 and TRBJ2-7; TCRdb selects TRBD1, and the lack of DNA leaves this call unchecked. The CDR3 has 14 residues. From germline, CDR1 is SQVTM and CDR2 ANQGSEA. The CDR3: CSVVAGQGSYEQYF.

This clonotype is identified as medium-sized from frequency. The genes are TRBV21-1 and TRBJ1-1. TRBV21-1 is a known pseudogene. The CDR3 contains 12 residues. The CDR3 sequence: CASSKGDTEAFF.

The V gene is TRBV20-1, the J gene TRBJ2-3; TCRdb returns TRBD2, unconfirmable since there is no DNA. This CDR3 region has 13 residues. The germline gives CDR1 DFQATT, CDR2 SNEGSKA (reference sequence). The CDR3 here is CSARAGRADTQYF.

The chain combines TRBV19 with TRBJ2-7. The CDR3 contains 13 residues. Germline loops: CDR1 LNHDA, CDR2 SQIVND (reference sequence). The CDR3 is CASSMWRSDEQYF.

The genes are TRBV29-1 and TRBJ1-1. CDR3 length: 13 residues. Germline V gene data show CDR1 as SQVTM and CDR2 as ANQGSEA. CDR3 region: CSVEDLMNTEAFF.

V gene TRBV5-4 combines with J gene TRBJ1-2; TCRdb lists TRBD1, though no DNA is available to test this call. The CDR3 runs 16 residues. Germline CDR1 reads SGHNT; CDR2 reads YYREEE (reference sequence). The CDR3 loop is CATQRALQGSSRGYTF. The whole variable domain, remainder taken from reference TRBV5-4 and TRBJ1-2, is ETGVTQSPTHLIKTRGQQVTLRCSSQSGHNTVSWYQQALGQGPQFIFQYYREEENGRGNFPPRFSGLQFPNYSSELNVNALELDDSALYLCATQRALQGSSRGYTFGSGTRLTVV.

The V gene is TRBV28, the J gene TRBJ2-4; no DNA is available, so the TRBD1 call from TCRdb remains unchecked. Germline CDR1 is MDHEN and CDR2 is SYDVKM. The CDR3 loop spans 12 amino acids. CDR3 residues: CASSFGGNIQYF.

The J gene is TRBJ2-1, the V gene TRBV12-3 or TRBV12-4; the TCRdb call, TRBD2, lacks DNA for checking. The CDR3 runs to 13 residues. CDR3 region: CASSLAPVGEQFF.

The CDR3 here is CASSFQTDYEQYF. The chain links TRBV28 to TRBJ2-7. Germline V gives CDR1 MDHEN, CDR2 SYDVKM. This CDR3 comprises 13 residues.

The chain uses TRBV9 and TRBJ2-7; TCRdb's assignment of TRBD2 cannot be checked, as there is no DNA. Germline V gives CDR1 SGDLS, CDR2 YYNGEE. CDR3 length: 15 amino acids. The CDR3 loop is CASPRKRICSYEQYF.